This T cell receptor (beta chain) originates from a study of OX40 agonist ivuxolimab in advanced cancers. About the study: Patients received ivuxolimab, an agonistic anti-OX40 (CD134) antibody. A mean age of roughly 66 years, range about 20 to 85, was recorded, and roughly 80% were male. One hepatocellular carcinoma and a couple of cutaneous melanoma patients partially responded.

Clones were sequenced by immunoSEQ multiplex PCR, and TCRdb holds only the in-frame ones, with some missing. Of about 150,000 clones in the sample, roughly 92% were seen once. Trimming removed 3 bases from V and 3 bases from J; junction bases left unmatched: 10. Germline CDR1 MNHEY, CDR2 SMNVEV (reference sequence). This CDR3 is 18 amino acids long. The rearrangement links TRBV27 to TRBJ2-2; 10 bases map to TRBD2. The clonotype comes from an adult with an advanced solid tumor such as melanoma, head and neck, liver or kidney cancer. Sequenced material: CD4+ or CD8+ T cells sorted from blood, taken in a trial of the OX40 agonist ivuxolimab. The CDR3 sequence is CASSFPASGRAHTGELFF. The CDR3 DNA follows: TGTGCCAGCAGTTTTCCCGCCAGCGGGAGGGCCCACACCGGGGAGCTGTTTTTT.